Following are 29 T cell receptor beta chains from one sample sequenced in a study of blood T cell repertoires in COVID-19. Data came from immunoSEQ multiplex PCR; TCRdb stores just in-frame clones and leaves some out. The data show some 150,000 clones, roughly nine tenths seen once. Sequences were obtained from peripheral blood. These receptor sequences come from a woman of 80 years or more in a cohort sampled during active or convalescent COVID-19.

The chain carries TRBV19 and TRBJ1-4; D is unresolved. Germline V CDR1 and CDR2: LNHDA, SQIVND (reference sequence). CDR3 length: 15 amino acids. V lost 6 bases and J 8 bases, leaving 19 bases between the germline ends. Here the CDR3 reads CASSTMSGWSEKLFF. CDR3 in DNA: TGTGCCAGTAGCACGATGTCGGGGTGGAGCGAAAAACTGTTTTTT.

This chain links TRBV5-5 with TRBJ1-5; tentatively, D is TRBD1 (6 bases). The germline CDR1 and CDR2 sequences are SGHKS and YYEKEE (reference sequence). V lost 2 bases and J lost 6, with 9 bases in between. The CDR3 has 13 residues. The CDR3: CASSFQGPQPQHF. DNA for the CDR3: TGTGCCAGCAGCTTTCAGGGGCCTCAGCCCCAGCATTTT.

The chain couples TRBV6-1 to TRBJ1-6; D remains unclear. Germline V gives CDR1 MNHNS, CDR2 SASEGT. This CDR3 contains 13 residues. V lost 2 bases, J lost 10 bases, and 9 bases lay in between. DNA of the CDR3: TGTGCCAGCAGTGAATCTCTAGGCTCACCCCTCCACTTT. Protein: CASSESLGSPLHF.

The rearrangement uses TRBV5-1 and TRBJ2-2, with 11 bases fitting TRBD2. Germline loops: CDR1 SGHRS, CDR2 YFSETQ. Germline trimming cut 4 bases from V and 8 bases from J; bases unmatched to any gene: 10. CDR3 length equals 16 residues. The CDR3 is CASSPDQGLAAGELFF. The CDR3 DNA is TGCGCCAGCAGCCCCGACCAGGGACTAGCGGCTGGGGAGCTGTTTTTT.

The count of this clone is one. The chain uses TRBV6-2 or TRBV6-3 and TRBJ2-7, with 11 bases that match TRBD2. The CDR3 loop spans 17 amino acids. CDR1 and CDR2 (germline): MNHEY, SVGEGT. J gave up 0 bases and V 6 bases, and 10 bases lay outside the gene matches. CDR3 nucleotide sequence: TGTGCCAGCAGCCCACCGGGACTAGCGGATTCCTCCTACGAGCAGTACTTC. Protein product: CASSPPGLADSSYEQYF.

This rearrangement joins TRBV24-1 to TRBJ2-2, with TRBD1 identical over 9 bases. V lost 0 bases and J lost 5; bases outside the gene matches: 27. The CDR3 has 24 amino acids. Germline assignment: CDR1 KGHDR and CDR2 SFDVKD. DNA of the CDR3: TGTGCCACCAGTGATTTGTCCGGGACAGGGACTTCCCGGGACTACCAGACTAATACCGGGGAGCTGTTTTTT. Amino acid sequence: CATSDLSGTGTSRDYQTNTGELFF.

The chain has TRBV19 and TRBJ1-5; 8 nucleotides align to TRBD1. Per the germline V gene, CDR1 is LNHDA and CDR2 is SQIVND (reference sequence). The CDR3 covers 17 residues. Trimming at V came to 7 bases and at J to 4 bases, leaving 15 bases not matched to a gene. The DNA of the CDR3 is TGTGCCAGTACCACACCCCCCGGACAGGGCCCAAATCAGCCCCAGCATTTT. This codes for CASTTPPGQGPNQPQHF.

The chain uses TRBV19 and TRBJ2-3; TRBD2 agrees at 7 bases. The V segment lost 7 bases and the J segment 6 bases; nucleotides outside the gene matches: 13. Germline CDR1 is LNHDA and CDR2 is SQIVND (reference sequence). This CDR3 comprises 15 residues. CDR3 region: CASIKSSGLGDTQYF. Written as DNA, the CDR3 is TGTGCCAGTATAAAATCTAGCGGCCTCGGGGATACGCAGTATTTT.

V is TRBV2 and J is TRBJ1-6, with D unresolved. The CDR3 is 16 residues long. V lost 2 bases, J lost 4 bases, and 12 bases lay in between. CDR1 and CDR2 from the germline V gene are SNHLY and FYNNEI. The CDR3 DNA sequence: TGTGCCAGCAGTGAATTCGAACAGCTTTATAATTCACCCCTCCACTTT. It translates to CASSEFEQLYNSPLHF. The full variable domain, in which reference TRBV2 and TRBJ1-6 provide the parts outside the CDR3, is EPEVTQTPSHQVTQMGQEVILRCVPISNHLYFYWYRQILGQKVEFLVSFYNNEISEKSEIFDDQFSVERPDGSNFTLKIRSTKLEDSAMYFCASSEFEQLYNSPLHFGNGTRLTVT.

The V call is TRBV29-1, the J call TRBJ1-2; D is unresolved. Germline V gene data show CDR1 as SQVTM and CDR2 as ANQGSEA. The CDR3 has 14 amino acids. V shed 1 base and J shed 4 bases, with 13 bases lying between them. The CDR3 nucleotides are TGCAGCGTTGAAGGAGGAGCACTTGGCTATGGCTACACCTTC. It specifies CSVEGGALGYGYTF.

V is TRBV10-1 and J is TRBJ2-5; D not resolved. The CDR3 sequence is 13 residues long. Germline lookup yields CDR1 WNHNN and CDR2 SYGVQD (reference sequence). Trimming stripped 6 bases from V and 8 bases from J, with 16 bases between. The CDR3 loop is CASRTAPFLTQYF. As DNA, the CDR3 is TGCGCCAGCAGGACTGCTCCTTTCCTAACCCAGTACTTC.

This clone was counted a single time. J is TRBJ1-2 and V is TRBV30; D remains unclear. Germline CDR1 is GTSNPN and CDR2 is SVGIG (reference sequence). Trimming took off 6 bases at V and 0 bases at J, with 20 bases between the two ends. The CDR3 spans 16 residues. Here the CDR3 reads CACRAGGQAANYGYTF. The CDR3 DNA is TGTGCCTGCCGTGCCGGAGGGCAGGCCGCTAACTATGGCTACACCTTC.

This clone was picked up a small number of times. The chain carries TRBV9 and TRBJ2-1, with 9 bases fitting TRBD1. Trimming removed 0 bases from V and 6 bases from J; junction bases left unmatched: 1. The length of the CDR3 is 14 residues. Germline lookup yields CDR1 SGDLS and CDR2 YYNGEE. In DNA, the CDR3 is TGTGCCAGCAGCGTAGGGGGACAGGGCAATGAGCAGTTCTTC. It yields the protein CASSVGGQGNEQFF.

The chain uses TRBV10-3 and TRBJ2-7; D is possibly TRBD2 (6 bases). This CDR3 comprises 15 residues. Trimming took off 5 bases at V and 0 bases at J, with 14 bases between the two ends. The germline gives CDR1 ENHRY, CDR2 SYGVKD. As DNA, the CDR3 is TGTGCCATCAGTTTCGGGAGTCCCGCCTCCTACGAGCAGTACGTC. Translated, it gives CAISFGSPASYEQYV.

V usage is TRBV29-1 and J usage is TRBJ1-3, with no clear D. This CDR3 is 15 amino acids long. V lost 0 bases to trimming and J lost 8 bases, with 17 bases between them. Looked up from germline, CDR1 is SQVTM and CDR2 is ANQGSEA. CDR3 nucleotides: TGCAGCGTTGAAGATAAGACGACCTGGGGAGACACCATATATTTT. Protein product: CSVEDKTTWGDTIYF.

This clone was detected only once. The rearrangement links TRBV19 to TRBJ1-5; possibly TRBD1 for D (6 bases). This CDR3 spans 14 amino acids. The germline V gene has CDR1 LNHDA and CDR2 SQIVND (reference sequence). Trimming shortened V by 8 bases and J by 7 bases, and 18 bases separated the two germline ends. The CDR3 sequence: CASQNGGRMQPQHF. The CDR3 nucleotides are TGTGCCAGTCAGAACGGGGGGCGCATGCAGCCCCAGCATTTT.

This clone has more than one count but fewer than ten. CDR3 region: CASSDSSSGELFF. The CDR3 DNA sequence: TGTGCCAGCAGTGACTCGAGTTCCGGGGAGCTGTTTTTT. The chain recombines TRBV6-4 with TRBJ2-2, with D uncertain. Germline-derived CDR1 and CDR2 are MRHNA and SNTAGT. V lost 0 bases, J lost 6 bases, and 5 bases lay in between. The CDR3 sequence is 13 residues long.

This sequence joins TRBV3-1 (or the pseudogene TRBV3-2) and TRBJ1-3; D uncertain. The CDR3 covers 14 residues. Looked up from germline, CDR1 is LGHDT and CDR2 is YNNKEL (reference sequence). Trimming pared 0 bases from V and 5 bases from J, leaving 8 bases between. The CDR3: CASSQESVRNTIYF. The CDR3 bases are TGTGCCAGCAGCCAAGAGTCTGTAAGAAACACCATATATTTT.

The chain recombines TRBV25-1 with TRBJ2-1; 7 bases are shared with TRBD2. CDR1 is MGHDK, CDR2 SYGVNS, per germline. V lost 5 bases and J lost 4; bases outside the gene matches: 11. CDR3 length: 16 amino acids. CDR3 in DNA: TGTGCCAGCAGTAGGCTGGGGGGGGTGAGTTACAATGAGCAGTTCTTC. This gives the protein CASSRLGGVSYNEQFF. Full variable domain (missing parts from reference TRBV25-1 and TRBJ2-1): EADIYQTPRYLVIGTGKKITLECSQTMGHDKMYWYQQDPGMELHLIHYSYGVNSTEKGDLSSESTVSRIRTEHFPLTLESARPSHTSQYLCASSRLGGVSYNEQFFGPGTRLTVL.

The chain links TRBV10-2 to TRBJ1-1; D might be TRBD1 (5 bases). The length of the CDR3 is 14 residues. Deletions cut 5 bases from V and 1 base from J, with 11 bases between. Germline lookup yields CDR1 WSHSY and CDR2 SAAADI. The chain's CDR3 is CASSLEGQNTEAFF. The CDR3 region has the DNA TGCGCCAGCAGTCTAGAAGGACAGAACACTGAAGCTTTCTTT.

This clone occurred a few times. The V gene is TRBV30, the J gene TRBJ1-4; D is possibly TRBD1 (5 bases). This CDR3 comprises 15 residues. The germline gives CDR1 GTSNPN, CDR2 SVGIG (reference sequence). V lost 3 bases and J 6 bases, leaving 17 bases between the germline ends. The CDR3 nucleotides read TGTGCCTGGAGCGGGGGGAGGGTATCTGATGAAAAACTGTTTTTT. Its translation: CAWSGGRVSDEKLFF.

The chain couples TRBV13 to TRBJ1-2; TRBD1 is a possible D gene (6 bases). Germline CDR1 PRHDT, CDR2 FYEKMQ (reference sequence). This CDR3 is built from 13 residues. Trimming removed 5 bases from V and 7 bases from J, with 14 bases in between. CDR3 sequence (DNA): TGTGCCAGCAGCACCGGACAGACAGTTGGCTACACCTTC. This codes for CASSTGQTVGYTF.

The chain links TRBV6-1 to TRBJ2-7; D is ambiguous. Germline CDR1 reads MNHNS; CDR2 reads SASEGT. This CDR3 comprises 13 residues. Trimming left V 2 bases short and J 1 base short, with 6 bases between. The CDR3 coding sequence is TGTGCCAGCAGTGAACAGGCATCCTACGAGCAGTACGTC. This sequence encodes CASSEQASYEQYV.

This rearrangement joins TRBV2 to TRBJ2-5; D is unresolved. This CDR3 contains 14 residues. The V gene lost 2 bases and the J gene lost 0 bases, with 7 bases spanning the gap. Germline V CDR1 and CDR2: SNHLY, FYNNEI. CDR3 in amino acids: CASSETRYQETQYF. CDR3 nucleotides: TGTGCCAGCAGTGAAACCAGGTACCAAGAGACCCAGTACTTC.

The chain is built from TRBV11-2 and TRBJ2-1; 14 bases match TRBD2. Trimming at V came to 0 bases and at J to 0 bases, leaving 4 bases not matched to a gene. CDR3 length: 19 amino acids. CDR1 SGHAT and CDR2 FQNNGV come from the germline V gene. CDR3 in amino acids: CASSLEGLAGVFSYNEQFF. The CDR3 coding sequence is TGTGCCAGCAGCTTAGAGGGACTAGCGGGAGTTTTCTCCTACAATGAGCAGTTCTTC.

The rearrangement uses TRBV10-2 and TRBJ2-7; TRBD2 matches at 10 bases. The junction had 8 bases not matched to a gene; V was cut back by 2 bases and J by 7 bases. CDR1 WSHSY and CDR2 SAAADI come from the germline V gene. The CDR3 totals 15 residues. The CDR3 DNA follows: TGCGCCAGCAGTGAGGGGGTAGCGGGGGGCCTGGAGCAGTACTTC. Its protein is CASSEGVAGGLEQYF.

The V call is TRBV2, the J call TRBJ2-3; possibly TRBD2 for D (5 bases). The CDR3 is 13 residues long. V lost 7 bases, J lost 0 bases, and 8 bases lay in between. Germline assignment: CDR1 SNHLY and CDR2 FYNNEI. The CDR3 nucleotides are TGTGCCAGCATGCGGACTAGCACAGATACGCAGTATTTT. Translation gives CASMRTSTDTQYF.

This clone was seen once. The chain carries TRBV18 and TRBJ2-7, with a weak D call TRBD2 (6 bases). This CDR3 has 14 amino acids. V lost 6 bases and J lost 5, with 17 bases in between. Germline V lookup: CDR1 KGHSH, CDR2 LQKENI. This CDR3 is CASSPLKGGNEQYF. The CDR3 DNA follows: TGTGCCAGCTCGCCCCTTAAAGGAGGGAACGAGCAGTACTTC.

The rearrangement joins TRBV25-1 to TRBJ1-2; 7 bases agree with TRBD1. Germline CDR1 reads MGHDK; CDR2 reads SYGVNS. CDR3 size: 14 residues. The V segment lost 4 bases and the J segment 2 bases; nucleotides outside the gene matches: 4. Here the CDR3 reads CASSGTGQNYGYTF. The CDR3 nucleotides are TGTGCCAGCAGTGGGACAGGCCAAAACTATGGCTACACCTTC.